This TCR beta chain comes out of a study of cytomegalovirus exposure and HLA in healthy donors. This clone occurred a few times. Use of 60 Vbeta and 13 Jbeta primers characterized the PCR. Using immunoSEQ multiplex PCR, the repertoire was profiled, and TCRdb retains in-frame clones only, with some absent. The table has some 87,000 clones, approximately 80% seen once. The TCR was taken from a man aged 30 to 45 in good health and CMV-seronegative. The specimen was PBMCs.

CDR3 amino acids: CASNVGGLWGGYTF. The CDR3 nucleotides read TGTGCCAGTAACGTGGGGGGGTTATGGGGTGGCTACACCTTC. The chain links TRBV19 to TRBJ1-2; possible D gene TRBD1, 5 bases. Looked up from germline, CDR1 is LNHDA and CDR2 is SQIVND (reference sequence). The CDR3 has 14 amino acids. V lost 7 bases and J 7 bases, leaving 19 bases between the germline ends. Together with reference TRBV19 and TRBJ1-2, the CDR3 gives the full variable domain: DGGITQSPKYLFRKEGQNVTLSCEQNLNHDAMYWYRQDPGQGLRLIYYSQIVNDFQKGDIAEGYSVSREKKESFPLTVTSAQKNPTAFYLCASNVGGLWGGYTFGSGTRLTVV.